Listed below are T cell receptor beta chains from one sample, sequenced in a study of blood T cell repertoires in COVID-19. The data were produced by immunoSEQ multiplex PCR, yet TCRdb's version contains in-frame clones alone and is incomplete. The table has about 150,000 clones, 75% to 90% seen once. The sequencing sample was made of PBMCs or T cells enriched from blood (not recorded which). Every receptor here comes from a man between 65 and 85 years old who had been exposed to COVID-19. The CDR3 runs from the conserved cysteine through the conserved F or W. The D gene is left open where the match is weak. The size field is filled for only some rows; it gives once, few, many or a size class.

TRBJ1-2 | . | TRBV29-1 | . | CSVEEVGAGGYTF | TGCAGCGTTGAAGAGGTGGGGGCCGGGGGCTACACCTTC
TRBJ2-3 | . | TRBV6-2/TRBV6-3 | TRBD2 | CASSSGGTSGKSDTQYF | TGTGCCAGCAGTTCCGGAGGGACTAGCGGGAAGTCGGATACGCAGTATTTT
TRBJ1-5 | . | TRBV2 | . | CASSEWGRGNQPQHF | TGTGCCAGCAGTGAATGGGGCAGGGGCAATCAGCCCCAGCATTTT
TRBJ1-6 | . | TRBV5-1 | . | CASRNTTVSPLHF | TGCGCCAGCAGGAACACCACCGTCTCACCCCTCCACTTT
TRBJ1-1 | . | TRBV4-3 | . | CASSQGPLRSTEAFF | TGCGCCAGCAGCCAAGGTCCCCTAAGGAGCACTGAAGCTTTCTTT
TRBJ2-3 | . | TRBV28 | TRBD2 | CASSLRTSGTSTDTQYF | TGTGCCAGCAGTTTAAGGACTAGCGGAACTAGCACAGATACGCAGTATTTT
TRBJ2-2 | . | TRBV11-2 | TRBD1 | CASSLVGGAAGELFF | TGTGCCAGCAGCTTAGTAGGGGGCGCGGCCGGGGAGCTGTTTTTT
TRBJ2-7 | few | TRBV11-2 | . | CASSLASAEQYF | TGTGCCAGCAGCTTAGCTAGCGCCGAGCAGTACTTC
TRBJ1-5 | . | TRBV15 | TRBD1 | CATNTPGGSEAQHF | TGTGCCACCAACACACCAGGGGGCTCCGAGGCCCAGCATTTT
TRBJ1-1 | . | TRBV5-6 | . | CASSEDPTEAFF | TGTGCCAGCAGCGAGGATCCCACTGAAGCTTTCTTT
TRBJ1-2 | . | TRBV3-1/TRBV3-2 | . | CASSQERGGDVYGYTF | TGTGCCAGCAGCCAAGAACGGGGGGGAGATGTCTATGGCTACACCTTC
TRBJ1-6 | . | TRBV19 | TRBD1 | CASTRTGLNSPLHF | TGTGCCAGTACCCGGACAGGGTTGAATTCACCCCTCCACTTT
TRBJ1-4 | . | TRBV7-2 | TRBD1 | CASSPQQGRNEKLFF | TGTGCCAGCAGCCCCCAACAGGGGAGGAATGAAAAACTGTTTTTT
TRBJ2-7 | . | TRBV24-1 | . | CATSDPDRPPPRRYEQYF | TGTGCCACCAGTGATCCGGACAGACCTCCACCGCGTAGGTACGAGCAGTACTTC
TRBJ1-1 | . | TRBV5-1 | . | CASSFQGWNTEAFF | TGCGCCAGCAGCTTCCAGGGCTGGAACACTGAAGCTTTCTTT
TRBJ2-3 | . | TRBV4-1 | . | CASNRPDTDTQYF | TGCGCCAGCAACCGCCCAGACACAGATACGCAGTATTTT
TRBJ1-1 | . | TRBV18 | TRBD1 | CASSPPDRGHTEAFF | TGTGCCAGCTCACCCCCGGACAGGGGGCACACTGAAGCTTTCTTT
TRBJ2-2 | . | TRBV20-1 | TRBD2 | CSASSGSRSTGELFF | TGCAGTGCTAGTAGCGGGAGCAGGAGCACCGGGGAGCTGTTTTTT
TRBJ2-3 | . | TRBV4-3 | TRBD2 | CASSHGGGGPDTQYF | TGCGCCAGCAGCCACGGGGGGGGAGGCCCAGATACGCAGTATTTT
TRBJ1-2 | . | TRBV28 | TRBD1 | CASSPPHRGGYTF | TGTGCCAGCAGTCCGCCCCACAGGGGTGGCTACACCTTC
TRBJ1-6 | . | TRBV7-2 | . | CASSFGSPNSPLHF | TGTGCCAGCAGCTTCGGGAGTCCAAATTCACCCCTCCACTTT
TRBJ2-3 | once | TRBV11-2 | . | CASSLEPTGPGNTDTQYF | TGTGCCAGCAGCTTAGAACCGACAGGACCTGGGAACACAGATACGCAGTATTTT
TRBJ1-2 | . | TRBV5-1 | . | CASSLGQAGTGGYTF | TGCGCCAGCAGCTTGGGCCAAGCCGGCACGGGTGGCTACACCTTC
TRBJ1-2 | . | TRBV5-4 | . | CASSVDGRNGYTF | TGTGCCAGCAGCGTGGACGGGAGGAATGGCTACACCTTC
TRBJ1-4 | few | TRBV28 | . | CASSPGQNYNEKLFF | TGTGCCAGCAGCCCCGGACAGAATTATAATGAAAAACTGTTTTTT
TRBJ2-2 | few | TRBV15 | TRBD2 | CATSTERGNTGELFF | TGTGCCACCAGCACGGAGCGGGGGAACACCGGGGAGCTGTTTTTT
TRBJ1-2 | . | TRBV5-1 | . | CASSPGQFSYGYTF | TGCGCCAGCAGCCCAGGACAGTTTTCGTATGGCTACACCTTC
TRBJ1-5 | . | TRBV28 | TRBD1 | CASSSGQGNQPQHF | TGTGCCAGCAGTTCGGGACAGGGCAATCAGCCCCAGCATTTT
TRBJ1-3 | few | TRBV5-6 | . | CASSLGRSFSGNTIYF | TGTGCCAGCAGCTTAGGCAGGTCTTTCTCTGGAAACACCATATATTTT
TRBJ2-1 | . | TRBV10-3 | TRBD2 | CAISGGGGLSYNEQFF | TGTGCCATCAGCGGAGGCGGGGGACTCTCCTACAATGAGCAGTTCTTC
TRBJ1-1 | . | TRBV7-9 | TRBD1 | CASSFQGGTEAFF | TGTGCCAGCAGCTTTCAGGGGGGCACTGAAGCTTTCTTT
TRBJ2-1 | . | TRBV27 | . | CASSLGSPGGLPYNEQFF | TGTGCCAGCAGTTTAGGCTCTCCCGGCGGCCTACCTTACAATGAGCAGTTCTTC
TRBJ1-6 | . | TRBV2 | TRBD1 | CASSVQTGASSPLHF | TGTGCCAGCAGTGTCCAAACAGGGGCTTCTTCACCCCTCCACTTT
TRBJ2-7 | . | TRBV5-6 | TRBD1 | CASSFGQGSEQYF | TGTGCCAGCAGCTTTGGACAGGGTAGCGAGCAGTACTTC
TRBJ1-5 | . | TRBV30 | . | CAWSQGGGNQPQHF | TGTGCCTGGAGTCAGGGAGGGGGCAATCAGCCCCAGCATTTT
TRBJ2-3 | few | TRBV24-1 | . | CATGSAGTDTQYF | TGTGCCACCGGATCGGCGGGCACAGATACGCAGTATTTT
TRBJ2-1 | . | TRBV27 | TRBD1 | CASRGTGQGEQFF | TGTGCCAGCAGAGGGACAGGGCAAGGTGAGCAGTTCTTC
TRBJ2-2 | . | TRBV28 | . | CASSSSTGELFF | TGTGCCAGCAGTTCTAGCACCGGGGAGCTGTTTTTT
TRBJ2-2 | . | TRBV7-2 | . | CASSEAGTGELFF | TGTGCCAGCTCTGAAGCGGGCACCGGGGAGCTGTTTTTT